This T cell receptor beta chain originates from a study of cytomegalovirus exposure and HLA in healthy donors. Overall study context: The use of the same platform for the approximately 130 validation repertoires and the roughly 700 first-cohort repertoires was reported by a later analysis.

Only in-frame clones appear in the TCRdb table, and some are missing; sequencing was by immunoSEQ multiplex PCR. The table records about 170,000 clones, around 86% of them present only once. Study-level findings and limits: Most TCR sequences showed up rarely, but some public TCRs showed up in many donors. Associated with cytomegalovirus, according to the listing, were approximately 160 TCR beta chains.

This CDR3 region has 16 residues. Germline V CDR1 and CDR2: SGHDN, FVKESK. Deletions cut 4 bases from V and 1 base from J, with 13 bases between. The donors were members of the validation cohort, which comprised around 110 subjects and was separate from the first cohort of around 700 subjects. This clone showed up just once. Its cognate antigen is unknown. This clonotype was sampled from a man between 18 and 35 years old in good health and CMV-seropositive. V gene TRBV14 combines with J gene TRBJ2-2, with a weak D call TRBD2 (5 bases). Material for sequencing was PBMCs. The CDR3 DNA follows: TGTGCCAGCAGCCTCATCCCAGCGGAGAACACCGGGGAGCTGTTTTTT. This encodes CASSLIPAENTGELFF.